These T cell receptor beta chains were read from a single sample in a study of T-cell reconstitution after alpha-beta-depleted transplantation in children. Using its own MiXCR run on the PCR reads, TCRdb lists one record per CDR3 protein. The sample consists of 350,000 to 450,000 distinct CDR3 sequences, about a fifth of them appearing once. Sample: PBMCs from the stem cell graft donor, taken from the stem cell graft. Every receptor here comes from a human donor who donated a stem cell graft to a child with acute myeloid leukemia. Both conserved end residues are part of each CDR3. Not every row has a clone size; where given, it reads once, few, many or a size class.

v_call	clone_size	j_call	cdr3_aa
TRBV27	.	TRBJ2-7	CASSPTVGGEQYF
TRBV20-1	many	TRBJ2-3	CSAEDGGPEDTQYF
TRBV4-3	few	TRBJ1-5	CASSRGSSSNQPQHF
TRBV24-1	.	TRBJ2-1	CATSDSSGQGGKNEQFF
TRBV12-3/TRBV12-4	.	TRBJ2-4	CASSYTTGPAKNIQYF
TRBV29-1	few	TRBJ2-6	CSVEGGAVTGANVLTF
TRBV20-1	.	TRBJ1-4	CSASYPGDEKLFF
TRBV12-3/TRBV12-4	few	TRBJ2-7	CASSWTSGSVDEQYF
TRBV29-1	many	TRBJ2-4	CSVSSRQGPYF
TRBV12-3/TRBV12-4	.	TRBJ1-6	CASSLKGDSPLHF
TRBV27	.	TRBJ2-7	CASSPRPGYEQYF
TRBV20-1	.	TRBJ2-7	CSARRPGGFYEQYF
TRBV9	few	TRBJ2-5	CASRETQYF
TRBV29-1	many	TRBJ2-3	CSVGRDGVTDTQYF
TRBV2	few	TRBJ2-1	CASSEGQGEAYNEQFF
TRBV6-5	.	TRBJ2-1	CASRYRVLTQSYNEQFF
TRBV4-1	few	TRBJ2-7	CASSLRQGDSYEQYF
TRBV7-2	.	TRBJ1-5	CASSFGTVSNQPQHF
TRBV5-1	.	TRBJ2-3	CASRWTGGSDTQYF
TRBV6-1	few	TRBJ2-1	CASRGTGKRPNEQFF
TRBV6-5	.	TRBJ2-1	CASSYSSRTGVYNEQFF
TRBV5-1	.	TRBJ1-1	CASSLDPGGTEAFF
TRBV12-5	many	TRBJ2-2	CASGLVPFPGELFF
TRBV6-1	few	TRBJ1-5	CASSEFRNAVNQPQHF
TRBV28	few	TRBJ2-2	CASSLYLTGELFF